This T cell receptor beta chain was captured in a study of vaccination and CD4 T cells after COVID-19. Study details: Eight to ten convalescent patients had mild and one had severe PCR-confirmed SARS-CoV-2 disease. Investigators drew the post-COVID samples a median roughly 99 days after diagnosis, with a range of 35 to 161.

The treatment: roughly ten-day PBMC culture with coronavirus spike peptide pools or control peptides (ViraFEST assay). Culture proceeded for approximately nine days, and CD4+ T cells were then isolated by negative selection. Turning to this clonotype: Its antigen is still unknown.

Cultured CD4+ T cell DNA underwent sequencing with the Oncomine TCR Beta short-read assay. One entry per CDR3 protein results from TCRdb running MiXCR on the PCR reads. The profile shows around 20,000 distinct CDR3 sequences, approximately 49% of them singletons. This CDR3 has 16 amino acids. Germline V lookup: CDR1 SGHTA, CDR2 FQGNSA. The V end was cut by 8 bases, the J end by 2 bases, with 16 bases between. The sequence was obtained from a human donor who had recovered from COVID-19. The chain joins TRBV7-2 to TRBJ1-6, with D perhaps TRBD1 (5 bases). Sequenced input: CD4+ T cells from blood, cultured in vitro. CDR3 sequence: CASLGVGGPYNSPLHF. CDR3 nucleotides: TGTGCCAGCCTCGGGGTTGGGGGACCCTATAATTCACCCCTCCACTTT.